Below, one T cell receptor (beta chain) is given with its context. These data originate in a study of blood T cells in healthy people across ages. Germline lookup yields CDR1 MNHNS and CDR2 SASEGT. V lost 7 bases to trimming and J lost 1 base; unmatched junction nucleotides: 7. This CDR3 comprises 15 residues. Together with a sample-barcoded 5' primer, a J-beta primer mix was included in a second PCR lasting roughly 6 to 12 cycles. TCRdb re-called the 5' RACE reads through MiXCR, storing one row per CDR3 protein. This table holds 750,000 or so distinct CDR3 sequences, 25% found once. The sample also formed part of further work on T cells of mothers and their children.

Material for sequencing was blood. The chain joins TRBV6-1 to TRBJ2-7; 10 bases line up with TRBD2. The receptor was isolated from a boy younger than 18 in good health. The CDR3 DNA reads TGTGCCAGCACTCTACCGGGACTAGCGTCCTACGAGCAGTACTTC. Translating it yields CASTLPGLASYEQYF.